One TCR beta chain is described in this entry. The second PCR ran 7 to 11 cycles with a sample-barcoded 5' primer and J-beta primers. TCRdb reprocessed the 5' RACE reads with MiXCR, giving one entry per CDR3 protein. The table shows roughly 800,000 distinct CDR3 sequences, with more than 45% occurring only once. This CDR3 has 13 amino acids. CDR1 and CDR2 (germline): SEHNR, FQNEAQ (reference sequence). V gave up 5 bases and J gave up 0 bases, with 8 bases separating them. The data were obtained in a study of blood T cells in healthy people across ages. Sequencing was performed on blood. The receptor comes from a man aged 25 to 40 in good health. V usage is TRBV7-9 and J usage is TRBJ2-7; D is perhaps TRBD2 (5 bases). CDR3 amino acids: CASSDTSSYEQYF. Here the CDR3 DNA reads TGTGCCAGCAGCGATACTAGCTCCTACGAGCAGTACTTC.